Below are 8 T cell receptor beta chains sequenced from a single sample in a study of T cells after yellow fever vaccination. TCRdb ran MiXCR on the 5' RACE reads and lists one entry per CDR3 protein. Seen here are some 260,000 distinct CDR3 sequences, roughly 5.6% observed once, and the top ten hold less than 3.5%. The sample was CD4+ T cells sorted from PBMCs, taken on the day of the yellow fever booster vaccination. These receptors all stem from a man aged 18 to 29 who received the YFV17D yellow fever vaccine.

This clonotype was observed a few times. The chain links TRBV11-1 to TRBJ2-7; TRBD1 matches 10 bases. Germline CDR1 and CDR2: SGHAT and FQDESV (reference sequence). The CDR3 is made up of 16 amino acids. Unmatched junction bases numbered 9, after V lost 5 bases and J lost 2 bases. The CDR3 loop reads CASSLPGQGSPYEQYV. CDR3 DNA: TGTGCCAGCAGCCTACCGGGACAGGGGTCCCCCTACGAGCAGTACGTC.

CDR3 loop: CASSLGRDRGYNEQFF. Written as DNA, the CDR3 is TGTGCCAGCAGCTTAGGACGGGACAGGGGTTACAATGAGCAGTTCTTC. The chain employs TRBV7-8 and TRBJ2-1; 10 positions agree with TRBD1. The CDR3 extends over 16 amino acids. V shed 1 base, J shed 4 bases, and the junction held 4 bases outside the gene matches. The germline CDR1 and CDR2 sequences are SGHVS and FQNEAQ.

The chain links TRBV5-4 to TRBJ2-7; D possibly uses TRBD1 or TRBD2 (5 bases each). V was trimmed by 3 bases and J by 0 bases, leaving 10 bases between them. Germline V lookup: CDR1 SGHNT, CDR2 YYREEE (reference sequence). CDR3 length: 14 residues. CDR3 sequence: CASSSRGDSYEQYV. The CDR3 coding sequence is TGTGCCAGCAGCTCAAGAGGGGACTCCTACGAGCAGTACGTC.

Remarks on this clonotype: The junction departs from the called germline gene at one end, perhaps through a read error. V gene TRBV5-5 combines with J gene TRBJ2-4; 8 nucleotides align to TRBD2. The CDR3 is 14 residues long. Per germline, CDR1 SGHKS and CDR2 YYEKEE (reference sequence). The CDR3 reads CASSLAGGENLQYF. DNA for the CDR3: TGTGCCAGCAGCTTGGCCGGGGGGGAAAACCTTCAGTACTTC.

This clonotype was recorded a few times. V gene TRBV4-2 combines with J gene TRBJ1-1; D remains ambiguous. Germline lookup yields CDR1 LGHNA and CDR2 YNFKEQ. The V and J ends lost 4 bases and 1 base respectively, with 10 bases between them. The CDR3 contains 14 residues. The CDR3: CASSPHPRNTEAFF. The CDR3 DNA is TGTGCCAGCAGCCCCCACCCTCGGAACACTGAAGCTTTCTTT.

This clonotype has a handful of counts. The gene calls are TRBV2 and TRBJ1-3; D remains ambiguous. Trimming pared 3 bases from V and 0 bases from J, leaving 9 bases between. This CDR3 is built from 15 residues. The germline V gene encodes CDR1 SNHLY and CDR2 FYNNEI. CDR3 DNA: TGTGCCAGCAGTGATCCGGGTTACTCTGGAAACACCATATATTTT. It codes for CASSDPGYSGNTIYF.

This clonotype was seen repeatedly, ten times or more. V gene TRBV5-1 combines with J gene TRBJ2-7; D not certain. Germline V CDR1 and CDR2: SGHRS, YFSETQ. The CDR3 covers 13 residues. V was shortened by 4 bases and J by 2 bases, with 10 bases between the two germline ends. CDR3 in amino acids: CASSVTETYEQYF. In DNA, the CDR3 is TGCGCCAGCAGCGTTACTGAAACCTACGAGCAGTACTTC.

This clonotype has ten or more counts. The J gene is TRBJ2-5, the V gene TRBV5-1; 8 bases map to TRBD1. Germline trimming cut 4 bases from V and 3 bases from J; bases unmatched to any gene: 8. The CDR3 extends over 15 amino acids. Germline loops: CDR1 SGHRS, CDR2 YFSETQ. DNA of the CDR3: TGCGCCAGCAGCCCCTATGACAGGGGCAAAGAGACCCAGTACTTC. Its translation: CASSPYDRGKETQYF.